Below are 10 T cell receptor beta chains sequenced from a single sample in a study of OX40 agonist ivuxolimab in advanced cancers. Using immunoSEQ multiplex PCR, the repertoire was profiled, and TCRdb retains in-frame clones only, with some absent. The sample records 60,000 to 70,000 clones, about 80% being singletons. Sequencing used CD4+ or CD8+ T cells sorted from blood, obtained in a trial of the OX40 agonist ivuxolimab. The source of these receptors is an adult with an advanced solid tumor such as melanoma, head and neck, liver or kidney cancer.

The V call is TRBV4-2, the J call TRBJ2-2; 9 bases match TRBD2. This CDR3 spans 17 amino acids. J lost 3 bases, V lost 0 bases, and 5 bases had no gene match. CDR1 and CDR2 from the germline V gene are LGHNA and YNFKEQ. The CDR3 coding sequence is TGTGCCAGCAGCCAAGAGGAAGTAGCGGGGGACACCGGGGAGCTGTTTTTT. As protein: CASSQEEVAGDTGELFF.

This clone was seen only once. The gene calls are TRBV5-4 and TRBJ2-3; possibly TRBD2 for D (5 bases). Germline V CDR1 and CDR2: SGHNT, YYREEE (reference sequence). This CDR3 contains 16 residues. The V gene lost 4 bases and the J gene lost 0 bases, with 15 bases spanning the gap. The CDR3 coding sequence is TGTGCCAGCAGCCCTATAGCGAAAACTAGCACAGATACGCAGTATTTT. Protein: CASSPIAKTSTDTQYF. Full variable domain (missing parts from reference TRBV5-4 and TRBJ2-3): ETGVTQSPTHLIKTRGQQVTLRCSSQSGHNTVSWYQQALGQGPQFIFQYYREEENGRGNFPPRFSGLQFPNYSSELNVNALELDDSALYLCASSPIAKTSTDTQYFGPGTRLTVL.

V and J are TRBV2 and TRBJ1-1; D is ambiguous. The CDR3 spans 14 residues. Trimming removed 4 bases at V and 5 bases at J, with 14 bases between. CDR1 is SNHLY and CDR2 is FYNNEI in the germline V gene. The CDR3 DNA is TGTGCCAGCAGTGGGTCACCGGGTGGGACTGAAGCTTTCTTT. As protein: CASSGSPGGTEAFF.

The chain has TRBV19 and TRBJ1-2, with D maybe TRBD1 (5 bases). This CDR3 is 14 amino acids long. Germline assignment: CDR1 LNHDA and CDR2 SQIVND (reference sequence). Between the trimmed V and J ends, which lost 6 bases and 2 bases, there was a span of 13 bases. The CDR3 protein is CASRLGASNYGYTF. The CDR3 nucleotides are TGTGCCAGTAGACTCGGGGCGTCAAACTATGGCTACACCTTC.

The rearrangement uses TRBV7-8 and TRBJ1-1, with a weak D call TRBD1 (5 bases). Germline V CDR1 and CDR2: SGHVS, FQNEAQ. Trimming took off 5 bases at V and 0 bases at J, with 10 bases between the two ends. This CDR3 is 14 amino acids long. For the CDR3, the DNA is TGTGCCAGCAGCCCCGGGGGGATGAACACTGAAGCTTTCTTT. Encoded protein: CASSPGGMNTEAFF.

This chain uses TRBV5-8 with TRBJ2-5; D is undetermined. This CDR3 spans 15 amino acids. CDR1 SGHTS and CDR2 YDEGEE come from the germline V gene. Trimming removed 5 bases at V and 0 bases at J, with 14 bases between. The CDR3 loop reads CASRRLGRDQETQYF. The CDR3 region has the DNA TGTGCCAGCAGGAGGCTTGGACGGGACCAAGAGACCCAGTACTTC.

This sequence joins TRBV4-2 and TRBJ1-2; weak D call: TRBD1 (5 bases). The ends were cut back, 0 bases at V and 7 bases at J, with 12 bases in the middle. This CDR3 contains 14 residues. CDR1 and CDR2 from the germline V gene are LGHNA and YNFKEQ. Here the CDR3 reads CASSQDTPGGGYTF. The DNA of the CDR3 is TGTGCCAGCAGCCAAGATACGCCCGGGGGTGGCTACACCTTC.

The CDR3 reads CASSHARSPTPPSGANVLTF. Written as DNA, the CDR3 is TGCGCCAGCAGCCATGCACGGTCCCCGACTCCCCCCTCTGGGGCCAACGTCCTGACTTTC. The V call is TRBV4-1, the J call TRBJ2-6; no reliable D call. Trimming stripped 3 bases from V and 0 bases from J, with 21 bases between. The germline gives CDR1 MGHRA, CDR2 YSYEKL. This CDR3 is built from 20 residues.

This chain joins TRBV6-1 and TRBJ2-5, with TRBD1 matching over 8 bases. The J call may not be correct, given that the DNA end is closer to TRBJ2-7. CDR1 MNHNS and CDR2 SASEGT come from the germline V gene. The CDR3 is made up of 13 amino acids. The CDR3 loop is CATRQGSSYEQYF. Here the CDR3 DNA reads TGTGCCACCCGACAGGGGTCCTCCTACGAGCAGTACTTC.

This chain links TRBV4-1 with TRBJ1-5, with D hard to call. The V gene's germline CDR1 is MGHRA and CDR2 YSYEKL. The CDR3 consists of 17 residues. Trimming cost V 0 bases and J 0 bases, with 12 bases left between them. This CDR3 is CASSQDSVVVSNQPQHF. The CDR3 bases are TGCGCCAGCAGCCAAGACTCGGTGGTTGTTAGCAATCAGCCCCAGCATTTT.